The 8 T cell receptor beta chains listed next were all sequenced from one sample in a study of blood T cell repertoires in COVID-19. The assay was immunoSEQ multiplex PCR, and TCRdb's table has in-frame clones only and misses some. The sample lists about 130,000 clones, roughly 90% seen once, with 2% to 2.5% in the top ten. The sample comprised peripheral blood. The receptor source for this set is a man between 65 and 79 years old with active COVID-19.

V gene TRBV24-1 combines with J gene TRBJ2-3, with D possibly matching TRBD2 (7 bases). Germline CDR1 and CDR2: KGHDR and SFDVKD. Trimming removed 3 bases at V and 6 bases at J, with 15 bases between. The length of the CDR3 is 15 residues. CDR3 sequence (DNA): TGTGCCACCAGTGATGGGGGCCGACTAGCCGATACGCAGTATTTT. As protein: CATSDGGRLADTQYF.

The chain combines TRBV7-3 with TRBJ2-3; 7 bases agree with TRBD2. Trimming took 7 bases from V and 2 from J; bases not matched to a gene: 12. CDR1 and CDR2 from the germline V gene are SGHTA and FQGTGA. This CDR3 contains 16 residues. DNA for the CDR3: TGTGCCAGCACCCGTCGGGTAGCGGGTTCCACAGATACGCAGTATTTT. Its translation is CASTRRVAGSTDTQYF.

J is TRBJ2-4 and V is TRBV6-1, with D possibly being TRBD1 (5 bases). CDR1 and CDR2 from the germline V gene are MNHNS and SASEGT. Trimming removed 2 bases from V and 7 bases from J, with 12 bases in between. This CDR3 is 14 amino acids long. This CDR3 is CASSENPGMNIQYF. The DNA of the CDR3 is TGTGCCAGCAGTGAAAATCCAGGGATGAACATTCAGTACTTC.

The sample holds one count of this clone. The V and J genes are TRBV5-6 and TRBJ2-1; TRBD2 aligns across 8 bases. This CDR3 is 14 amino acids long. V dropped 4 bases and J dropped 5; count of bases not matched to a gene: 5. CDR1 SGHDT and CDR2 YYEEEE come from the germline V gene. As DNA, the CDR3 is TGTGCCAGCAGCCCCCTAGCGGGCAACAATGAGCAGTTCTTC. It translates to CASSPLAGNNEQFF.

The J gene is TRBJ2-1, the V gene TRBV28; 9 bases are a match to TRBD1. The CDR3 consists of 16 residues. Germline CDR1 reads MDHEN; CDR2 reads SYDVKM. The J segment lost 2 bases and the V segment lost 5 bases, leaving 7 bases of the junction unmatched. CDR3 in DNA: TGTGCCAGCAGTGCTACAGGGGGCATCGCCTACAATGAGCAGTTCTTC. As protein: CASSATGGIAYNEQFF.

The V and J genes are TRBV4-2 and TRBJ1-4, with TRBD1 as a possible D gene (5 bases). Germline loops: CDR1 LGHNA, CDR2 YNFKEQ. The V gene lost 0 bases and the J gene lost 7 bases, with 18 bases spanning the gap. The CDR3 has 17 amino acids. As DNA, the CDR3 is TGTGCCAGCAGCCAAGAGCGCCCAGGGATGGGGGGTGAAAAACTGTTTTTT. This codes for CASSQERPGMGGEKLFF.

The chain has TRBV9 and TRBJ2-1, with D perhaps TRBD1 (7 bases). V lost 3 bases to trimming and J lost 4 bases, with 14 bases between them. CDR1 and CDR2 from the germline V gene are SGDLS and YYNGEE. The CDR3 extends over 15 amino acids. CDR3 sequence reads: CASSARQGGYNEQFF. In DNA, the CDR3 is TGTGCCAGCAGCGCCAGACAGGGAGGATACAATGAGCAGTTCTTC.

This clone was found a few times. Other nucleotide sequences in the sample specify the same CDR3. The V and J genes are TRBV7-9 and TRBJ1-1; TRBD1 might be the D (5 bases). Germline CDR1 SEHNR, CDR2 FQNEAQ (reference sequence). The CDR3 is made up of 13 amino acids. V lost 2 bases to trimming and J lost 1 base, with 5 bases between them. The CDR3 DNA reads as TGTGCCAGCAGCTTACAGGGGAACACTGAAGCTTTCTTT. Encoded protein: CASSLQGNTEAFF.